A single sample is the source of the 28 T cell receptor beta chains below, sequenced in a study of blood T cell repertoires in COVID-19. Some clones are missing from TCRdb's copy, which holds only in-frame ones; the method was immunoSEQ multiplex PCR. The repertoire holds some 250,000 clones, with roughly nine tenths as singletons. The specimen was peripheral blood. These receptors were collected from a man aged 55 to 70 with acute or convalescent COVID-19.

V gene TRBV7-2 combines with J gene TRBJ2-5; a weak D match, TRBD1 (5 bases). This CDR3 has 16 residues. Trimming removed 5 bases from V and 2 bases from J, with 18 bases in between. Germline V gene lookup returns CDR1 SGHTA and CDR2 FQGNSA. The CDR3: CASSAVWGGLQETQYF. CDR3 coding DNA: TGTGCCAGCAGCGCCGTATGGGGCGGCCTTCAAGAGACCCAGTACTTC.

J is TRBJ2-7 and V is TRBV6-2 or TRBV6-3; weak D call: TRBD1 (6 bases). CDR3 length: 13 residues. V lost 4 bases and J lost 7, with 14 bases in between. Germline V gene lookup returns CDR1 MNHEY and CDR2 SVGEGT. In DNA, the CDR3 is TGTGCCAGCAGTTTAGGCCCCGGGACAGAGCAGTACTTC. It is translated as CASSLGPGTEQYF.

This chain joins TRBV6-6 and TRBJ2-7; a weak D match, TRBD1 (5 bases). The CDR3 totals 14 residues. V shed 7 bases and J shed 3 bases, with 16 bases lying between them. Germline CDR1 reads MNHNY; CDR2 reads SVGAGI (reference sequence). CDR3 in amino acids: CASTMTQGHYEQYF. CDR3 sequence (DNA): TGTGCCAGCACGATGACCCAGGGCCACTACGAGCAGTACTTC.

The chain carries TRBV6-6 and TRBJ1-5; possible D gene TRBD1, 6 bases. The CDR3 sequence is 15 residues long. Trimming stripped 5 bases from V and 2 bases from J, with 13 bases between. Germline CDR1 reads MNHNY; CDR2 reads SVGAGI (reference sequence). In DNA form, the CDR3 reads TGTGCCAGCAGTCCCGCCAGGGGAGGCAATCAGCCCCAGCATTTT. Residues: CASSPARGGNQPQHF.

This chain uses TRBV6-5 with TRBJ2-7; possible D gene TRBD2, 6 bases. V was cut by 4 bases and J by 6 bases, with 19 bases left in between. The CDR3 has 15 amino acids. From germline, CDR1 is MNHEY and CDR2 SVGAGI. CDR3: CASSWSAGGQSEQYF. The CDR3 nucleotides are TGTGCCAGCAGTTGGTCAGCGGGCGGGCAGTCCGAGCAGTACTTC.

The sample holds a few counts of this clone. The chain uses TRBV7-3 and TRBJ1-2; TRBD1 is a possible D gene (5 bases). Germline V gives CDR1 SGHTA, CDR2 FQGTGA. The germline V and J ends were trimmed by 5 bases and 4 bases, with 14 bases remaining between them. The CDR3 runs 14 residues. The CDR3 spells CASSPGGGGYGYTF. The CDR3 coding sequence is TGTGCCAGCAGCCCTGGGGGGGGTGGCTATGGCTACACCTTC.

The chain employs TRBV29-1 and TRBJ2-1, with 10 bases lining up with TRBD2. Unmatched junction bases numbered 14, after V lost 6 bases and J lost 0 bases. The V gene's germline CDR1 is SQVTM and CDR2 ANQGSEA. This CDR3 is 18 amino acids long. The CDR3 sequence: CSVAGSSGRGSSYNEQFF. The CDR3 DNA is TGCAGCGTCGCCGGGTCTAGCGGGAGAGGGTCCTCCTACAATGAGCAGTTCTTC.

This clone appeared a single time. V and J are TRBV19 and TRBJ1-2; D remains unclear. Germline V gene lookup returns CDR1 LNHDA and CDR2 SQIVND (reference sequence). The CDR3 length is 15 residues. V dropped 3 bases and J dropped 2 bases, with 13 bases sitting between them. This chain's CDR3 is CASSITAGRNYGYTF. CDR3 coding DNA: TGTGCCAGTAGTATCACCGCGGGCCGAAACTATGGCTACACCTTC.

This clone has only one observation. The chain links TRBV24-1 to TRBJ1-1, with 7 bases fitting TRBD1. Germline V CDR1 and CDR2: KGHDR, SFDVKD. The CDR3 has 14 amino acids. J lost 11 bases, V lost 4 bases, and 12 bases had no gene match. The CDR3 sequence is CATSDRATGFAAFF. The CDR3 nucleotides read TGTGCCACCAGTGACCGTGCGACAGGGTTCGCGGCTTTCTTT.

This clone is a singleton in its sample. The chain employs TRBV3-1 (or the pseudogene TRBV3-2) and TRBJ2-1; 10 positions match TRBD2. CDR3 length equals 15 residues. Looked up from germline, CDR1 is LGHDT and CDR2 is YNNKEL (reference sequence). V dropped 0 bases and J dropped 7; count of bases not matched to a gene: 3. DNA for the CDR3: TGTGCCAGCAGCCAAGACGCTAGCGGGAGTAATGAGCAGTTCTTC. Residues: CASSQDASGSNEQFF.

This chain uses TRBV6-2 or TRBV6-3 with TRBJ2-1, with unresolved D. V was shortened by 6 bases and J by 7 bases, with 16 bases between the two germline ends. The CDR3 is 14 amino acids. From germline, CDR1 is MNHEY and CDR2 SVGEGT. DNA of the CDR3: TGTGCCAGCAGCCCTCTACCGGGTCGGAATGAGCAGTTCTTC. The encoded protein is CASSPLPGRNEQFF.

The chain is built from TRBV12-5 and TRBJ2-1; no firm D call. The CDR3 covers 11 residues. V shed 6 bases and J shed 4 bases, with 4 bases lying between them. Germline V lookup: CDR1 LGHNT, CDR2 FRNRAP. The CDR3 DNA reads TGTGCTAGTGGAACATACAATGAGCAGTTCTTC. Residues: CASGTYNEQFF.

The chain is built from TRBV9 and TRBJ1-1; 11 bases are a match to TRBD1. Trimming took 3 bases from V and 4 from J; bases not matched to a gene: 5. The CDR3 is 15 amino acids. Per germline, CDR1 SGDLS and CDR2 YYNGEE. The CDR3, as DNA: TGTGCCAGCAGCGAGGGACAGGGGGAAGGCACTGAAGCTTTCTTT. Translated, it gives CASSEGQGEGTEAFF.

Here the CDR3 DNA reads TGTGCCAGCCGGCGTCGGGCGGATATAGGGGCCCAAGAGACCCAGTACTTC. It encodes CASRRRADIGAQETQYF. The chain recombines TRBV2 with TRBJ2-5, with a tentative D call TRBD1 (5 bases). The V end lost 8 bases, the J end lost 1 base, and 23 bases lay between the germline ends. Germline lookup yields CDR1 SNHLY and CDR2 FYNNEI. The CDR3 length is 17 residues.

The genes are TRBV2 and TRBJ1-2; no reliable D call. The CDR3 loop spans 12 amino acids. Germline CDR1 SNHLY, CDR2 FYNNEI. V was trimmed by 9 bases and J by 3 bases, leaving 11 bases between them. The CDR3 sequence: CASVYSHYGYTF. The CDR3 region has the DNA TGTGCCAGTGTATACTCGCACTATGGCTACACCTTC.

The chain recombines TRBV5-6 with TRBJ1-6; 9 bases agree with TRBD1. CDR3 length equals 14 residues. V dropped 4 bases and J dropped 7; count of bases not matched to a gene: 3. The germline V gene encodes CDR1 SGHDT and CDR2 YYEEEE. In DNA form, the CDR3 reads TGTGCCAGCAGCCTAGGACAGGGGAATTCACCCCTCCACTTT. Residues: CASSLGQGNSPLHF. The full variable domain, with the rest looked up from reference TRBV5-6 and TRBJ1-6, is DAGVTQSPTHLIKTRGQQVTLRCSPKSGHDTVSWYQQALGQGPQFIFQYYEEEERQRGNFPDRFSGHQFPNYSSELNVNALLLGDSALYLCASSLGQGNSPLHFGNGTRLTVT.

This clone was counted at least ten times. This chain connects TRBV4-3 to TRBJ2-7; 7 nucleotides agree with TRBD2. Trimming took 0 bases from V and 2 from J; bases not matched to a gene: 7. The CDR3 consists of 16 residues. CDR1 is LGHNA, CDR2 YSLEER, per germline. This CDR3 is CASSQDPGRAAYEQYF. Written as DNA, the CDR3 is TGCGCCAGCAGCCAAGATCCGGGGAGGGCCGCCTACGAGCAGTACTTC.

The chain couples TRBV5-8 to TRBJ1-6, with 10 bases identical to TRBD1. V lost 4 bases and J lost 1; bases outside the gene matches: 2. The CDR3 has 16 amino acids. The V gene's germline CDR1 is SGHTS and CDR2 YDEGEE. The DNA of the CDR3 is TGTGCCAGCAGCGGGGACAGGGGTTCCTATAATTCACCCCTCCACTTT. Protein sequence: CASSGDRGSYNSPLHF. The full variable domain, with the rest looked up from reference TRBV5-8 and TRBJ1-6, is EAGVTQSPTHLIKTRGQQATLRCSPISGHTSVYWYQQALGLGLQFLLWYDEGEERNRGNFPPRFSGRQFPNYSSELNVNALELEDSALYLCASSGDRGSYNSPLHFGNGTRLTVT.

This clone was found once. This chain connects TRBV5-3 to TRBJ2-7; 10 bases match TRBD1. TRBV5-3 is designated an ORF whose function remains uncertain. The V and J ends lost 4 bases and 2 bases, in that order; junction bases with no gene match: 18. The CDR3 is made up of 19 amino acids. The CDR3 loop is CARSHCNERGQGTTYEQYF. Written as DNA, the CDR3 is TGTGCCAGAAGCCACTGCAACGAGAGGGGACAGGGGACAACCTACGAGCAGTACTTC.

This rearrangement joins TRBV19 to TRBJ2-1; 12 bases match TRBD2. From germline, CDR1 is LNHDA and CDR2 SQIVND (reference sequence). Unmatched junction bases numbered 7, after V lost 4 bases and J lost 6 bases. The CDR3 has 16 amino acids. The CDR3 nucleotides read TGTGCCAGTAGTAATCTAGCGGGAGGGCCGCCCAATGAGCAGTTCTTC. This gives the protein CASSNLAGGPPNEQFF.

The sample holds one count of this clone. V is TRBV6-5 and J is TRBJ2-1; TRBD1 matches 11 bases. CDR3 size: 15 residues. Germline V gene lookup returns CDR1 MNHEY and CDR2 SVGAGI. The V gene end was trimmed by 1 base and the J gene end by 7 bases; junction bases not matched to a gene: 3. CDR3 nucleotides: TGTGCCAGCAGTTACTGGGACAGGGGGTCTAATGAGCAGTTCTTC. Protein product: CASSYWDRGSNEQFF.

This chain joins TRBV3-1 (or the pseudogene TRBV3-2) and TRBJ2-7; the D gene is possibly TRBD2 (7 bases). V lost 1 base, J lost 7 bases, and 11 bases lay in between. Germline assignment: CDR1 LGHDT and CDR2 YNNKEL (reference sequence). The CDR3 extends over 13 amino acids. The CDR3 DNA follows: TGTGCCAGCAGCCAAGCGGAGGGGGGGGAGCAGTACTTC. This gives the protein CASSQAEGGEQYF.

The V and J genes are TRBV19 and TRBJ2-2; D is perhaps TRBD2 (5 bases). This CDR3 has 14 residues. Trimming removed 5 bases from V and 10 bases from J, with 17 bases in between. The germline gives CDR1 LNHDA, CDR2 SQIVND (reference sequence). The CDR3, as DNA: TGTGCCAGTAGTTTCCCCGCTAGCTCGGAGGAGCTGTTTTTT. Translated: CASSFPASSEELFF.

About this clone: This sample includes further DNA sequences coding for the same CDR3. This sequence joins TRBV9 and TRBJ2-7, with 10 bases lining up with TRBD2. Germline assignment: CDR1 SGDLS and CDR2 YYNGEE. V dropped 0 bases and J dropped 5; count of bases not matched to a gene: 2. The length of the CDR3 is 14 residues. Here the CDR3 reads CASSVGLAGDEQYF. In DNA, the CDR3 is TGTGCCAGCAGCGTAGGTCTAGCGGGAGACGAGCAGTACTTC.

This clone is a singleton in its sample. CDR3 amino acids: CASSRDRGLEKLFF. CDR3 nucleotides: TGTGCCAGCAGTCGAGACAGGGGGCTGGAAAAACTGTTTTTT. V and J are TRBV28 and TRBJ1-4; 10 bases fit TRBD1. Germline V lookup: CDR1 MDHEN, CDR2 SYDVKM. The V gene end was trimmed by 5 bases and the J gene end by 8 bases; junction bases not matched to a gene: 5. The CDR3 covers 14 residues.

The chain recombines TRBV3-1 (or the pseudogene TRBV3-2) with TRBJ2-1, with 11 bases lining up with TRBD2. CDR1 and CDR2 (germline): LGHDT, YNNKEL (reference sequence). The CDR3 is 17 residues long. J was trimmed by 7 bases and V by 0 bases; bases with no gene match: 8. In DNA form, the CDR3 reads TGTGCCAGCAGCCAAGATTTAGCGGGAGGGCTAAGAAATGAGCAGTTCTTC. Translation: CASSQDLAGGLRNEQFF.

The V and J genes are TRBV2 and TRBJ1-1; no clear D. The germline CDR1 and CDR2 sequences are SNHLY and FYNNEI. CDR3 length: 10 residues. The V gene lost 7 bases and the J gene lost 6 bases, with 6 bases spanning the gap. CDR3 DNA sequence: TGTGCCAGCACTGGAGCTGAAGCTTTCTTT. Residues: CASTGAEAFF.

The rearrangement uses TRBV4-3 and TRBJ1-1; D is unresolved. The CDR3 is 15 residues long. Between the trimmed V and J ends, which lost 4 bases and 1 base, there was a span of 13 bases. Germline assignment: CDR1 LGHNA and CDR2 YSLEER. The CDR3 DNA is TGCGCCAGCAGCCTCGGGTCTCACGGGAACACTGAAGCTTTCTTT. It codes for CASSLGSHGNTEAFF.